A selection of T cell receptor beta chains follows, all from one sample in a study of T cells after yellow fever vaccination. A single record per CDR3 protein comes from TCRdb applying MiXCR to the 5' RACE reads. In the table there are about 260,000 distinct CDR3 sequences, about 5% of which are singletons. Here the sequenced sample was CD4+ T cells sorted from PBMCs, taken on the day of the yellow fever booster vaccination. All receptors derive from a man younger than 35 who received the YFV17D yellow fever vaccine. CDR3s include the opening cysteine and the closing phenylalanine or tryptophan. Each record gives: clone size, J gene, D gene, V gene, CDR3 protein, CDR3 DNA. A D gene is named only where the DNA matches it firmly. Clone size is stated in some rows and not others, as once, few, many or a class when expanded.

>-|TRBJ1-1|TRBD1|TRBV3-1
CASSRWDSRYTEAFF
TGTGCCAGCAGCCGTTGGGACAGCCGATACACTGAAGCTTTCTTT
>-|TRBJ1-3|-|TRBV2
CASSEGAWGNTIYF
TGTGCCAGCAGTGAGGGGGCTTGGGGAAACACCATATATTTT
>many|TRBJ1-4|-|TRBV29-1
CSGGTLNSGKLFF
TGCAGCGGCGGGACCCTTAACAGTGGAAAACTGTTTTTT
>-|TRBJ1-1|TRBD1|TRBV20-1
CSARGPDKKAFF
TGCAGTGCCAGGGGGCCAGACAAGAAAGCTTTCTTT
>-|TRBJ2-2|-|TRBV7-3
CASSPGVANTGELFF
TGTGCCAGCAGCCCCGGGGTTGCGAACACCGGGGAGCTGTTTTTT
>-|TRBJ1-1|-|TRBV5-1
CASSLGTQGTEAFF
TGCGCCAGCAGCTTGGGGACCCAGGGCACTGAAGCTTTCTTT
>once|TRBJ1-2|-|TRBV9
CASSVEGPAGNYGYTF
TGTGCCAGCAGCGTAGAGGGCCCGGCAGGAAACTATGGCTACACCTTC
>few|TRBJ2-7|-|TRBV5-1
CASAQEGVKYF
TGCGCCAGCGCACAGGAGGGGGTAAAGTACTTC
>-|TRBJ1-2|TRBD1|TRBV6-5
CASSTRTGYGYTF
TGTGCCAGCAGTACGCGGACAGGGTATGGCTACACCTTC
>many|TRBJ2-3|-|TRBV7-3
CASSFGWLDTQYF
TGTGCCAGCAGCTTTGGTTGGTTAGATACGCAGTATTTT
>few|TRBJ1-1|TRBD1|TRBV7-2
CASRLQGAGTEAFF
TGTGCCAGCAGACTGCAGGGGGCTGGAACTGAAGCTTTCTTT
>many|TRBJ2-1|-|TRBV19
CASGYSYNEQFF
TGTGCCAGTGGGTATTCCTACAATGAGCAGTTCTTC
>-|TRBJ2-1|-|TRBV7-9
CASSSDRLNEQFF
TGTGCCAGCAGCTCCGACAGGCTCAATGAGCAGTTCTTC
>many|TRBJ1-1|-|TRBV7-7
CASSTSLNTEAFF
TGTGCTAGCAGCACCTCCCTGAACACTGAAGCTTTCTTT
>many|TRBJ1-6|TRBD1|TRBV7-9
CASSLRLGTDNSPLHF
TGTGCCAGCAGCTTACGTCTCGGGACAGACAATTCACCCCTCCACTTT